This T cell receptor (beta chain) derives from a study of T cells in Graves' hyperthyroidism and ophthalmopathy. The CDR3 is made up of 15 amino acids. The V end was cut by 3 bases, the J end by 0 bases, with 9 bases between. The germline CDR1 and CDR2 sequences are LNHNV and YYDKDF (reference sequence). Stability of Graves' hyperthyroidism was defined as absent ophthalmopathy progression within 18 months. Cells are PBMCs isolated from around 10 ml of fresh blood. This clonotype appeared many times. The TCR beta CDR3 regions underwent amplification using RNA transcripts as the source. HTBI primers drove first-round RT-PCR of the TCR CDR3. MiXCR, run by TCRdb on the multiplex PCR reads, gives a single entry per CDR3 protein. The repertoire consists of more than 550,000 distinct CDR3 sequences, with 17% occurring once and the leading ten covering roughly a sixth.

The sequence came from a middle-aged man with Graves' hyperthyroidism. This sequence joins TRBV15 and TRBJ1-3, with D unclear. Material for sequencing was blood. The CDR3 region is CATSRSDFSGNTIYF. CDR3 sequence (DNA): TGTGCCACCAGCAGGTCAGACTTCTCTGGAAACACCATATATTTT. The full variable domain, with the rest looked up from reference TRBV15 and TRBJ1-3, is DAMVIQNPRYQVTQFGKPVTLSCSQTLNHNVMYWYQQKSSQAPKLLFHYYDKDFNNEADTPDNFQSRRPNTSFCFLDIRSPGLGDTAMYLCATSRSDFSGNTIYFGEGSWLTVV.